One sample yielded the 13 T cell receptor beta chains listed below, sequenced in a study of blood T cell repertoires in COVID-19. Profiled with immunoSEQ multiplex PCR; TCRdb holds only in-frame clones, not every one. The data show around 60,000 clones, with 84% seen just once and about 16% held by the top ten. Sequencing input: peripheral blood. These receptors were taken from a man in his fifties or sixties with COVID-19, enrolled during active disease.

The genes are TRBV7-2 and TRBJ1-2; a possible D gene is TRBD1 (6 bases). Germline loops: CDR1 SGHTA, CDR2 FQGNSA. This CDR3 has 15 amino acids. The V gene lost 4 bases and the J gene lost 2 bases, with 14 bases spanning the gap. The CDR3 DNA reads TGTGCCAGCAGCTCAGCCATTACAGGGAACTATGGCTACACCTTC. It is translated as CASSSAITGNYGYTF.

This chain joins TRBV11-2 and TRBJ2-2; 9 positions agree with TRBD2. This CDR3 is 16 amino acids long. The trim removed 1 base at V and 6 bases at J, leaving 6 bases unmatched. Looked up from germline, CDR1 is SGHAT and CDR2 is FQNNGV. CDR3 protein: CASSLGEAGGPGELFF. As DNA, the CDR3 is TGTGCCAGCAGCTTAGGGGAGGCGGGAGGGCCCGGGGAGCTGTTTTTT.

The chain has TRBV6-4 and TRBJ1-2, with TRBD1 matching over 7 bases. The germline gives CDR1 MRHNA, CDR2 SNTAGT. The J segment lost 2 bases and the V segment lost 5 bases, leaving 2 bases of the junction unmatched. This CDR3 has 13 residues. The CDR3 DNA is TGTGCCAGCAGTCCGGGACAGAACTATGGCTACACCTTC. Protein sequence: CASSPGQNYGYTF.

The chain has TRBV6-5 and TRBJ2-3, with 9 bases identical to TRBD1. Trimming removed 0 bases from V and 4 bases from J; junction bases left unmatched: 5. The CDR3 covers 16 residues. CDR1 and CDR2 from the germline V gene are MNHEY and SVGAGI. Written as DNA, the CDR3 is TGTGCCAGCAGTTACTCAGCCGGGACAGGGTCAGATACGCAGTATTTT. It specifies CASSYSAGTGSDTQYF.

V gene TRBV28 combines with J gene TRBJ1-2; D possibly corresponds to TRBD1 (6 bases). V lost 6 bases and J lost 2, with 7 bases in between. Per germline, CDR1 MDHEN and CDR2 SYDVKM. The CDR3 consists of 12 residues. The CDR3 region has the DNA TGTGCCAGCAGCCAGGGGAACTATGGCTACACCTTC. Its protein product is CASSQGNYGYTF.

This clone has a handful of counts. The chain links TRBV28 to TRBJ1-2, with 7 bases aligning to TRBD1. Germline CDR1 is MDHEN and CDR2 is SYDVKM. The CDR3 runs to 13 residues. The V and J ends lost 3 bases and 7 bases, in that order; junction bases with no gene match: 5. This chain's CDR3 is CASSFEKGAGYTF. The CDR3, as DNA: TGTGCCAGCAGTTTTGAGAAGGGGGCTGGCTACACCTTC.

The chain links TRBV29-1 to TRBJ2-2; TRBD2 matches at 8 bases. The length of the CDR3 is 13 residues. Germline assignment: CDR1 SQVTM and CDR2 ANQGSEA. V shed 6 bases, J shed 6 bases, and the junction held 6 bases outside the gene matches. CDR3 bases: TGCAGCGTGGCCAGGACTAGCCCCGGGGAGCTGTTTTTT. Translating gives CSVARTSPGELFF.

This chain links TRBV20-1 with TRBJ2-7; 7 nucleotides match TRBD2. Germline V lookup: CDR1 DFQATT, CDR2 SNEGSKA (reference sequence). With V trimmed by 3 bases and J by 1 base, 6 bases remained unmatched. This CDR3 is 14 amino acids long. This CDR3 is CSASRGEGSYEQYF. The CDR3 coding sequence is TGCAGTGCTAGTAGAGGGGAGGGATCCTACGAGCAGTACTTC.

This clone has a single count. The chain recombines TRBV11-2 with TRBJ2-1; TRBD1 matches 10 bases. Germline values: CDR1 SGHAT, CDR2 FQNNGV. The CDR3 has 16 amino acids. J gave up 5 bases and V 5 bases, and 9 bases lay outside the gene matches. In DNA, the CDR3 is TGTGCCAGCAGCCCGCAGGGACAGGGGACCAACAATGAGCAGTTCTTC. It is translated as CASSPQGQGTNNEQFF.

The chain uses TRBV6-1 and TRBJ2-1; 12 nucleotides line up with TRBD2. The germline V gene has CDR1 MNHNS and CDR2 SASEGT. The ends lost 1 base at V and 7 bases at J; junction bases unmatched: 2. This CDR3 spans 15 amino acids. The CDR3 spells CASSEGLAGVNEQFF. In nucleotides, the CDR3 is TGTGCCAGCAGTGAAGGACTAGCGGGAGTGAATGAGCAGTTCTTC.

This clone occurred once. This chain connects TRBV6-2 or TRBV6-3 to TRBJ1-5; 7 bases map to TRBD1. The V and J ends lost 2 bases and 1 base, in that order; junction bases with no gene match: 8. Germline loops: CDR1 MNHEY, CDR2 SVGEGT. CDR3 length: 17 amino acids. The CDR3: CASSYHHRGRSNQPQHF. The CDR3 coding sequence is TGTGCCAGCAGTTACCATCACAGGGGTCGAAGCAATCAGCCCCAGCATTTT.

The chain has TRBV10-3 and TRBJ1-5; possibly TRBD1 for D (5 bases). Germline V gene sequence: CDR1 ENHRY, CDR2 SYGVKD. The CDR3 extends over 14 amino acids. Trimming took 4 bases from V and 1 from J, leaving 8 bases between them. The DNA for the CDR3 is TGTGCCATCAGTGGGGGACTAAGCAATCAGCCCCAGCATTTT. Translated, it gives CAISGGLSNQPQHF.

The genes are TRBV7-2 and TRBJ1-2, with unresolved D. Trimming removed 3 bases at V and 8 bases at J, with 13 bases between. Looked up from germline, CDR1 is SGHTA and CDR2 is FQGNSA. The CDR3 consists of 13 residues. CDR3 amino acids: CASSFDQAMGYTF. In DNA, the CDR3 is TGTGCCAGCAGCTTCGATCAAGCTATGGGCTACACCTTC.